This T cell receptor beta chain was retrieved from a study of cytomegalovirus exposure and HLA in healthy donors (dated by TCRdb to about 2017). For context, the study as a whole: According to an earlier analysis of several hundred of the donors, about 190 million T cells yielded over 100 million unique TCR beta sequences and approximately 300 Gb of sequence data. An earlier analysis of around 580 of the donors used high-throughput TCR beta sequencing to judge whether each TCR beta V gene segment behaved as functional or pseudogenic. The study profiled the T cell repertoires of hundreds of subjects by immunosequencing and related them to cytomegalovirus serostatus. The study was designed to test whether signatures of past pathogen exposure could be identified by cataloging public T cell receptors. On average, over 200,000 unique TCR beta nucleotide sequences were sequenced per donor among about 400 genotyped donors of the cohort, with 15% to 20% of those sequences being non-productive. In the later analysis, no new phenotypic data were used to find candidate immune exposures; instead, reliance was placed on TCR beta sequences and their occurrence across donors. Among the approximately 400 genotyped donors, roughly 80% belonged to the genetic ancestry cluster associated with self-reported Caucasian donors. A separate validation cohort of about 110 different subjects was used in addition to the approximately 640-subject first cohort. Approximately 310 gigabases of sequencing data and about 92 million unique TCR sequences made up an early release that covered several hundred HLA-typed donors. High-throughput TCR immunosequencing, statistical association of individual TCRs with disease status, and machine learning were combined to predict cytomegalovirus infection status. A later genetic analysis took genome-wide SNP genotypes for about 55% of the 666 donors and used that subset as a discovery cohort. Both class I and class II loci were covered by HLA typing, at four-digit resolution. About five DR-DQ haplotypes were treated as single units for association and clustering because of strong linkage in the cohort. Donor age, sex, ethnicity and CMV serostatus were collected together with the repertoire data. The number of typed donors differed by locus: about 620-640 for A, B, C, DRB1 and DQB1; 500 to 550 for DQA1; approximately 600 for DPA1; and about 450 for DPB1. A later analysis re-examined previously published TCR beta repertoires from 500 to 700 donors and added high-resolution HLA genotyping to investigate patterns of TCR occurrence. Every repertoire in the discovery cohort had been generated on one and the same sequencing platform.

Notes on this clone: What this receptor recognizes is not known. Per-base quality was not reported, and no clone a single base away is much larger than it.

The germline V gene (reference sequence) yields SEHNR for CDR1 and FQNEAQ for CDR2. The CDR3, from cysteine to phenylalanine, totals 13 residues. Only the CDR3 region is kept as DNA, spanning 39 bases read in frame from base 1. V is trimmed back by 3 bases and J by 9 bases, and the junction contains 4 bases that no gene match accounts for. Broader findings and caveats from the paper: A later genetic analysis reported fewer N-insertions in productive TCRs among donors in an Asian-associated ancestry cluster than the 666-donor mean. Sequencing depth was assumed to be roughly uniform across donors in the presence/absence analyses, though that assumption may not hold. A later analysis found that HLA-associated TCR beta chains were more clonally expanded and had lower generation probabilities than equally common non-associated chains. Some IMGT-functional V segments, including TRBV6-2 and TRBV6-3, could not be distinguished by the 87-base-pair reads and were therefore excluded. Correlated functional status among segregating V segments might be attributable to linkage disequilibrium, but an unknown experimental factor could not be ruled out. A later analysis reported that several top co-occurrence clusters appeared linked to parvovirus B19, influenza, CMV and Epstein-Barr virus. Most CMV-associated TCR beta chains appeared to be HLA-restricted in a later analysis, and the HLA associations seemed to be driven largely by CMV exposure. In both the original and validation cohorts, the classifier was reported to diagnose cytomegalovirus status with high specificity and sensitivity. Assigning TCR associations to individual alleles was difficult when HLA alleles, especially DR and DQ, strongly co-occurred. In vitro tests confirmed that a few of the cytomegalovirus-associated TCR beta chains recognize cytomegalovirus antigens. Most TCR sequences were observed very rarely across donors, whereas some public TCRs were present in many individuals. A further reported finding was that TCR beta sequences accurately predicted the HLA-A and HLA-B alleles for most subjects in the first cohort. The cohort was sequenced for TCR beta chains only, and without alpha or paired-chain data the features that could be detected were limited. In a later analysis, the rate of TCR association differed among HLA loci, with DRB1 alleles having the most associated TCRs and HLA-C alleles having the fewest. Around 16 rarely observed V segments, including chromosome 9 orphons, were excluded from the earlier analysis of approximately 600 of the donors because counts were too low. V-gene and J-gene trimming of TCR beta chains was associated with a missense DCLRE1C variant in a later genetic analysis, and the association was replicated in an independent cohort. According to the authors, the approach could potentially be generalized to other disease states and immunological phenotypes. Because some donors lacked HLA typing at each locus, the association tests relied only on the typed subset. The study gave a list of 150 to 200 TCR beta chains associated with cytomegalovirus. In a later analysis, some 18,000 TCR beta sequences were associated with specific HLA alleles at a false discovery rate of 0.05. CMV serostatus was the only immune exposure information available for the cohort. A cluster of highly shared sequence variants was judged likely to be a technical artifact of the sequencing pipeline. In an earlier analysis of some 550 of the donors, most TCR beta V segments were observed in productive rearrangements about 87% or about 30% of the time, broadly matching IMGT annotations.

The cohort was made up of several hundred healthy bone marrow donors. All cohort members were sampled while nominally healthy, although unrecorded immune exposures were likely present. The donor was CMV seropositive and belonged to the group of 250 to 300 seropositive cohort members. Every donor gave a peripheral blood sample, and the peripheral blood mononuclear cells from that sample were used for TCR beta sequencing. The Qiagen DNeasy Blood Extraction Kit was used to extract genomic DNA from the blood cell samples. Library preparation employed the immunoSEQ multiplex PCR assay. A mixture of 60 forward primers for TCR Vbeta segments and 13 reverse primers for TCR Jbeta segments was used in the multiplex PCR. The CDR3 region of rearranged TCR beta genes was amplified from genomic DNA with a multiplex PCR assay. The Illumina HiSeq System was used to sequence the amplified TCR beta libraries as 87-base-pair reads. Under the source paper's analysis protocol: A later analysis tallied around 82 million unique TCR beta chains across the approximately 670 repertoires, and 10 million to 11 million of those chains were shared by two or more donors. Raw reads were error-corrected and collapsed into unique sequences with a nearest-neighbor algorithm that merged closely related sequences to remove PCR and sequencing errors. Alignment of CDR3 sequences to IMGT reference sequences was used to assign V, D and J gene segments. For a sequence to be retained, a match of at least six nucleotides was required to both a V gene segment and a J gene segment. Rearrangements were classified as productive when the CDR3 lacked stop codons and remained in frame with V and J, and all other rearrangements were classified as non-productive. CDR3 was defined by IMGT convention, running from the second conserved V-encoded cysteine to the conserved J-encoded phenylalanine. The earlier analysis of more than 450 of the donors excluded sequences that lacked an unambiguous match to a single V gene segment. An earlier analysis of 587 of the donors called V segments functional above 56.7% productive rearrangements and segregating when the between-donor standard deviation exceeded 5%. To diagnose cytomegalovirus status from the catalog of TCR beta chain sequences, a statistical classification framework was built. A later analysis assigned V and J genes by comparing TCR nucleotide sequences with IMGT/GENE-DB human TR gene sequences. In a later analysis, CDR3 sequences and most-parsimonious VDJ recombination scenarios were assigned using the TCRdist pipeline. In a later analysis, each TCR beta chain was defined by its CDR3 amino acid sequence together with its V-gene family, and reads without a unique V-gene family were excluded. In a later analysis, 500 to 700 highly shared, low-generation-probability nucleotide sequences were removed to address suspected cross-contamination and a sequencing artifact. A later analysis calculated a clonal expansion index for each public chain from normalized within-repertoire ranks of inferred template counts. A later analysis computed generation probabilities with a VDJ recombination model fitted to out-of-frame rearrangements, and checked the results against IGoR. Hypergeometric tests were used in a later analysis to score TCR-TCR, TCR-HLA and TCR-CMV co-occurrence, with a repertoire-size bias correction applied to the TCR pairs. A later analysis estimated false discovery rates by permuting HLA or CMV assignments 20 times. In a later analysis, co-occurring TCRs were grouped using DBSCAN, with TCRdist sequence similarity added in when clustering inside HLA-allele-positive subsets. Repertoires with fewer than 30,000 or more than 120,000 public chains, plus five repertoires with anomalous nucleotide sharing, were excluded from co-occurrence clustering. The clones in this table, taken by TCRdb from immuneACCESS, are in-frame only. Not every clone is retained; where verified, under half of the shortfall comes from an unresolved V gene, and the cause of the rest is unknown. That table gives V, J and clone size, and the DNA gave D and trimming. Present in this sample are more than 150,000 clones, 60% to 80% of which were seen just once. The ten largest clones capture about 14% of the sample.

This clonotype originated in a man between 50 and 59 years old in good health and CMV-seropositive. This chain joins TRBV7-9 to TRBJ2-1, and 8 bases in between align with TRBD2. The sequenced sample consisted of PBMCs. The CDR3 in this case is CASSLREVSEQFF. Here is the DNA: TGTGCCAGCAGCTTGCGGGAGGTCAGTGAGCAGTTCTTC. Extended through the reference TRBV7-9 and TRBJ2-1 proteins, this CDR3 yields the full variable domain: DTGVSQNPRHKITKRGQNVTFRCDPISEHNRLYWYRQTLGQGPEFLTYFQNEAQLEKSRLLSDRFSAERPKGSFSTLEIQRTEQGDSAMYLCASSLREVSEQFFGPGTRLTVL.